This T cell receptor (beta chain) was captured by sequencing in a study of blood T cell repertoires in COVID-19. Authors' methods: From reference gene primer amplification, estimates of nucleated cell counts were derived. TCRdb keeps only in-frame clones here, not all; method: immunoSEQ multiplex PCR. Clone size and the V and J calls come from that table; the DNA yielded D and trimming. Found here are about 190,000 clones, approximately 91% of them singletons; the top ten hold about 1.1%. Germline V gene data show CDR1 as MGHRA and CDR2 as YSYEKL. The CDR3 totals 15 residues. Deletions cut 1 base from V and 2 bases from J, with 11 bases between.

V gene TRBV4-1 combines with J gene TRBJ2-5; TRBD1 is a possible D gene (6 bases). The sequence was collected from a man younger than 45 with acute or convalescent COVID-19. Material: peripheral blood. Here the CDR3 reads CASSQGTAGQETQYF. The CDR3 bases are TGCGCCAGCAGCCAAGGGACAGCAGGTCAAGAGACCCAGTACTTC.